This TCR beta chain was identified in a study of blood T cells in healthy people across ages. Findings of the study overall: PBMCs went unsorted, and a conclusive naive versus antigen-experienced comparison was therefore prevented. Naive CD4+ cell counts and diversity both ran higher in long-lived than in aged donors. CMV status of donors was not determined, possibly confounding expanded clonotype changes.

Using a J-beta primer mix together with a sample-barcoded 5' primer, a second PCR was run for about 7 to 12 cycles. TCRdb re-called the 5' RACE reads with MiXCR, one entry per CDR3 protein. The data show fewer than 700,000 distinct CDR3 sequences, approximately 40% seen once. V gave up 4 bases and J gave up 6 bases; unmatched junction bases: 9. In germline, CDR1 is MNHNS, CDR2 SASEGT. The length of the CDR3 is 15 residues. As regards this clonotype: Its antigen is as yet unknown.

Sequencing was performed on blood. The rearrangement uses TRBV6-1 and TRBJ2-1; the match to TRBD1 covers 7 bases. The clonotype was recovered from an elderly man in good health. CDR3 residues: CASSVRQGKANEQFF. CDR3 in DNA: TGTGCCAGCAGTGTTCGACAGGGAAAGGCCAATGAGCAGTTCTTC.